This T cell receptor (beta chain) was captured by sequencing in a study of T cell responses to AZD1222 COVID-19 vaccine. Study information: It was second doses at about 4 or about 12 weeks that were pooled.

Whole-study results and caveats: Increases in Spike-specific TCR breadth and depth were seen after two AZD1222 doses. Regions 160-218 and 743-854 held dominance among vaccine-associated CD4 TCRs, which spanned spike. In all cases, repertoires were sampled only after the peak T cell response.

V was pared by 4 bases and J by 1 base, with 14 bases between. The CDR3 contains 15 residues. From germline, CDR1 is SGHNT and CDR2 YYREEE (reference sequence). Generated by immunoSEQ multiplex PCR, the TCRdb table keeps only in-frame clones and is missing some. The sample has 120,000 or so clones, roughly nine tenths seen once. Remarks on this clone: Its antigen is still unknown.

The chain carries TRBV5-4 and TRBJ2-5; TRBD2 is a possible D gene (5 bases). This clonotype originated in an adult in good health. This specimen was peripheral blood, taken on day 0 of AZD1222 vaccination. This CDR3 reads CASSLGGVSQETQYF. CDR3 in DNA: TGTGCCAGCAGCCTAGGAGGCGTAAGCCAAGAGACCCAGTACTTC.